This entry features one T cell receptor beta chain sequence. Its cognate antigen is unknown. Methods described previously were used for bulk TCR libraries, and listed TCR primers were applied. TCRdb called the PCR reads again in MiXCR, with one record for every CDR3 protein. The table has about 98,000 distinct CDR3 sequences, about 35% seen once. The CDR3 loop spans 16 amino acids. Germline V CDR1 and CDR2: KGHSH, LQKENI. With 1 base removed from V and 6 bases from J, the gap between germline ends came to 17 bases. The data were obtained in a study of molecular identifiers for immune sequencing clone quantification. Study findings and constraints: The share of molecules held by clones above 20 RNA copies was over 99% in effector cells and under 1% in naive cells. Sizes of highly expanded clones could be underestimated through identical TCRs sharing a barcode.

Sorting defined naive CD8 T cells as CD8+CD4-CCR7+CD45RA+. The source of this sequence is a human donor in good health. Some libraries in this study had Jurkat cell RNA spiked in. This chain uses TRBV18 with TRBJ2-3; possibly TRBD2 for D (6 bases). Material: naive CD8+ T cells from blood, with Jurkat cell RNA spiked in. The subset was: FACS-sorted CD8+CD4-CCR7+CD45RA+ naive T cells. The DNA of the CDR3 is TGTGCCAGCTCACCACGGAATAGCGGCCCCTCTGATACGCAGTATTTT. As protein: CASSPRNSGPSDTQYF. The full variable domain, with the rest looked up from reference TRBV18 and TRBJ2-3, is NAGVMQNPRHLVRRRGQEARLRCSPMKGHSHVYWYRQLPEEGLKFMVYLQKENIIDESGMPKERFSAEFPKEGPSILRIQQVVRGDSAAYFCASSPRNSGPSDTQYFGPGTRLTVL.